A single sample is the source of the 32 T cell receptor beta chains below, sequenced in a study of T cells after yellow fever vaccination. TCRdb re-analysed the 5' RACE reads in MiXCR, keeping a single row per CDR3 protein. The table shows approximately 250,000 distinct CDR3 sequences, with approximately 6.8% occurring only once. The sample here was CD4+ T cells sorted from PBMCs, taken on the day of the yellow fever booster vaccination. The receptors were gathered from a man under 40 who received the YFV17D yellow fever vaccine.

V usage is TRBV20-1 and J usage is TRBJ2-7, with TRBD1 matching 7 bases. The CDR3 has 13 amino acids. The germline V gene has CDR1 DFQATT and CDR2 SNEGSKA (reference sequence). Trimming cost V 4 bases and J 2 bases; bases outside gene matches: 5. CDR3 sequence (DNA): TGCAGTGCTATGGACAGGCAGACCTACGAGCAGTACTTC. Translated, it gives CSAMDRQTYEQYF.

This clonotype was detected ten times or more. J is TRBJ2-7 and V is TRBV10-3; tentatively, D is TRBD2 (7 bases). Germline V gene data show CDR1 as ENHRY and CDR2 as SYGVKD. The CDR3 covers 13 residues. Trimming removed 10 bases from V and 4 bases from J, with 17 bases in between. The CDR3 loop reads CANGGPGVYEQYF. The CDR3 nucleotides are TGTGCCAACGGGGGGCCAGGGGTATACGAGCAGTACTTC.

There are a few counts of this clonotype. CDR3 DNA: TGCGCCAGCAGCTTGGCCTTAGCGGGCTACAATGAGCAGTTCTTC. Translation: CASSLALAGYNEQFF. This chain joins TRBV5-1 and TRBJ2-1; 7 nucleotides line up with TRBD2. V trimming: 0 bases; J trimming: 3 bases; junction bases outside the gene matches: 3. The germline CDR1 and CDR2 sequences are SGHRS and YFSETQ. The CDR3 consists of 15 residues.

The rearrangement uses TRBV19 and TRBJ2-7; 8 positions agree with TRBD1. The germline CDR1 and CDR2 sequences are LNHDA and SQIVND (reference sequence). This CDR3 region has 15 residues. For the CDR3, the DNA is TGTGCTTCCCGGGTCGGAGGACAGGGAGCCTACGAGCAGTACTTC. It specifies CASRVGGQGAYEQYF.

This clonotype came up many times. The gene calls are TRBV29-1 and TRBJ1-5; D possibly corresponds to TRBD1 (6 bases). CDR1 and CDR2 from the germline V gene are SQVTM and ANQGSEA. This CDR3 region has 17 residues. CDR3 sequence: CTQGTRKKTGYYQPQHF. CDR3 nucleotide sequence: TGCACCCAGGGAACCAGAAAAAAGACAGGATACTATCAGCCCCAGCATTTT.

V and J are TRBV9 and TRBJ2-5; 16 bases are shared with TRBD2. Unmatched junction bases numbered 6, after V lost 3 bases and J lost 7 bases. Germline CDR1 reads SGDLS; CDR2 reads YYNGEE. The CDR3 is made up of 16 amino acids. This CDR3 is CASSEGLAGGPSTQYF. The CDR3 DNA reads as TGTGCCAGCAGCGAGGGACTAGCGGGAGGGCCTTCGACCCAGTACTTC. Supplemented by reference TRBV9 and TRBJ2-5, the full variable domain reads DSGVTQTPKHLITATGQRVTLRCSPRSGDLSVYWYQQSLDQGLQFLIQYYNGEERAKGNILERFSAQQFPDLHSELNLSSLELGDSALYFCASSEGLAGGPSTQYFGPGTRLLVL.

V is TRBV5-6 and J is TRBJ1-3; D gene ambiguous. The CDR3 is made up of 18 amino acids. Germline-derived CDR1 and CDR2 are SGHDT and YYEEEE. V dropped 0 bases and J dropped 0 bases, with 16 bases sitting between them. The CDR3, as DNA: TGTGCCAGCAGCTTGGGACCCGGCAACAGCTTCTCTGGAAACACCATATATTTT. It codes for CASSLGPGNSFSGNTIYF.

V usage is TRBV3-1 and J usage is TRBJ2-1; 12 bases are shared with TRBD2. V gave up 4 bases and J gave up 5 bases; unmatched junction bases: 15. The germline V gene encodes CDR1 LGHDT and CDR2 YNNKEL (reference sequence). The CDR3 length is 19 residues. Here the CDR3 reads CASSRRTSGTPSANNEQFF. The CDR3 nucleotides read TGTGCCAGCAGCCGGCGGACTAGCGGGACCCCTTCCGCGAACAATGAGCAGTTCTTC.

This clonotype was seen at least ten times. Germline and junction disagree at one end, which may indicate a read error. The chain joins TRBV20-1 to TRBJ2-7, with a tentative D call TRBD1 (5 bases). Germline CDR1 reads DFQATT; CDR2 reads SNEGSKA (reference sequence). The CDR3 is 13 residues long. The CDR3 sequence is CSAREGARREQYF. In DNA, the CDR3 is TGCAGTGCCAGAGAAGGGGCGCGAAGGGAGCAGTACTTC.

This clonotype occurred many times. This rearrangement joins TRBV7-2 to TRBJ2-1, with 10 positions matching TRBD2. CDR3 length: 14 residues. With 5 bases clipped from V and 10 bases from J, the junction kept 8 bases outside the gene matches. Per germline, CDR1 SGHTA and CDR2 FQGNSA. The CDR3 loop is CASSLLSGRPEQFF. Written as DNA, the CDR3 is TGTGCCAGCAGCCTCCTTAGCGGGAGGCCCGAGCAGTTCTTC.

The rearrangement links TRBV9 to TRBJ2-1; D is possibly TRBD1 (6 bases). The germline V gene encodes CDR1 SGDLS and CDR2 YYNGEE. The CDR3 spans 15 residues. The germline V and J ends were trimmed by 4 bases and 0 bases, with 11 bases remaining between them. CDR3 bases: TGTGCCAGCAGCTACCAGGGGAGCTCCTACAATGAGCAGTTCTTC. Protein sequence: CASSYQGSSYNEQFF.

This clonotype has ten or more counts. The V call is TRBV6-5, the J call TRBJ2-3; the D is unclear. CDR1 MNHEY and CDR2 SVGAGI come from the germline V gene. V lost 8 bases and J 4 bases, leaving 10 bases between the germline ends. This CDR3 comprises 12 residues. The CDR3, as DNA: TGTGCCAGCGGGCCTAAGGCAGATACGCAGTATTTT. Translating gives CASGPKADTQYF.

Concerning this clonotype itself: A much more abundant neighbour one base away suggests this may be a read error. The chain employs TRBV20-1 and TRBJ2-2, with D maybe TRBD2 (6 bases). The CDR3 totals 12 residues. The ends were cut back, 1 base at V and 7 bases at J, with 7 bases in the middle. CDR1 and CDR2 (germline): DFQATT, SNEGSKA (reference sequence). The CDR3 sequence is CSARVRDGELFF. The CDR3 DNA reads TGCAGTGCTAGAGTGCGGGACGGGGAGCTGTTTTTT.

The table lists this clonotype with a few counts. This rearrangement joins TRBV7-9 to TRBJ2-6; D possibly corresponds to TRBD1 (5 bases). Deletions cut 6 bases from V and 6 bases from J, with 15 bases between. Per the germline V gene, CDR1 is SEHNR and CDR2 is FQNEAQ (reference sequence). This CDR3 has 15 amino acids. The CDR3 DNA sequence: TGTGCCAGCAGACACCAGGGCATAGAGGCCAACGTCCTGACTTTC. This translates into CASRHQGIEANVLTF.

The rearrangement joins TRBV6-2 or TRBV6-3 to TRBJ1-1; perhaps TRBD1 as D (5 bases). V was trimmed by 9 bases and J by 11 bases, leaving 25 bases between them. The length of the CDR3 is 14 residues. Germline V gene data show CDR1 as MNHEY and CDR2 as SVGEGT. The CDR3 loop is CASRWENEGLKAFF. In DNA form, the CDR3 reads TGTGCCAGTCGATGGGAAAATGAGGGGCTTAAGGCTTTCTTT.

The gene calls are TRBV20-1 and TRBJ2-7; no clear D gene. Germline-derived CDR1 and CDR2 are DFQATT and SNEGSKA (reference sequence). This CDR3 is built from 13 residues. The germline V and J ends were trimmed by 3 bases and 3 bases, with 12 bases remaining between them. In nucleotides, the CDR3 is TGCAGTGCTAGGGGTCTCCAAATCTACGAGCAGTACTTC. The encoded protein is CSARGLQIYEQYF.

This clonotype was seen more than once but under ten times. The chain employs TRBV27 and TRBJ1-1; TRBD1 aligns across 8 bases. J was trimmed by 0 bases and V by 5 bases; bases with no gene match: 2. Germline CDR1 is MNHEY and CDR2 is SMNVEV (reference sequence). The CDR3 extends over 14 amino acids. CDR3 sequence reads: CASSHRGVNTEAFF. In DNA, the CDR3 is TGTGCCAGCAGTCACAGGGGGGTGAACACTGAAGCTTTCTTT.

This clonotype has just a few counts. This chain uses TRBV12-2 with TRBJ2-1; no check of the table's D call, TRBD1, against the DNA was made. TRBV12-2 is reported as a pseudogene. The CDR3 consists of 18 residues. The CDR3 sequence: CASRLFGRGLDPYNEQFF. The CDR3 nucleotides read TGTGCAAGTCGCTTATTCGGCAGGGGGCTGGACCCCTACAATGAGCAGTTCTTC.

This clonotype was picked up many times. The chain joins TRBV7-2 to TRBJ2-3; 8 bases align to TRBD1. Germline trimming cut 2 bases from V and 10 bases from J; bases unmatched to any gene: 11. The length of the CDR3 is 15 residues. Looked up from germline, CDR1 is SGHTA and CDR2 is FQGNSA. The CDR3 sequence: CASSLTPGQGHAQYF. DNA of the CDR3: TGTGCCAGCAGCTTAACCCCTGGACAGGGACACGCGCAGTATTTT. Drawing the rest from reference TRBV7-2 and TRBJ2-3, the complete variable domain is GAGVSQSPSNKVTEKGKDVELRCDPISGHTALYWYRQSLGQGLEFLIYFQGNSAPDKSGLPSDRFSAERTGGSVSTLTIQRTQQEDSAVYLCASSLTPGQGHAQYFGPGTRLTVL.

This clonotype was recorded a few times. CDR3 in amino acids: CASRYGTRSYNEQFF. CDR3 bases: TGTGCCAGCAGGTATGGGACTAGAAGCTACAATGAGCAGTTCTTC. The chain is built from TRBV5-6 and TRBJ2-1; TRBD2 matches 8 bases. The J segment lost 3 bases and the V segment lost 5 bases, leaving 7 bases of the junction unmatched. Germline V gene data show CDR1 as SGHDT and CDR2 as YYEEEE. The length of the CDR3 is 15 residues.

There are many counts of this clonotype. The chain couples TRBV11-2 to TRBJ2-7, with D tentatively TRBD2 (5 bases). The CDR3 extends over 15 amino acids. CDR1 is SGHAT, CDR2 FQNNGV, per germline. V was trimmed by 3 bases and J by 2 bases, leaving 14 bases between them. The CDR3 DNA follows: TGTGCCAGCAGCTTGTCGCCGGGAACTACCTACGAGCAGTACTTC. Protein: CASSLSPGTTYEQYF.

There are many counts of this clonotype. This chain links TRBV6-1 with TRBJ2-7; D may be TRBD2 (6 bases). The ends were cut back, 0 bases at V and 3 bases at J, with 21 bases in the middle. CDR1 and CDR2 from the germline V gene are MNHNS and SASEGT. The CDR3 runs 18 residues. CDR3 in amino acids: CASSEAPTVRPGDYEQYF. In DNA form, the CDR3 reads TGTGCCAGCAGTGAAGCGCCTACAGTCCGCCCGGGAGACTACGAGCAGTACTTC.

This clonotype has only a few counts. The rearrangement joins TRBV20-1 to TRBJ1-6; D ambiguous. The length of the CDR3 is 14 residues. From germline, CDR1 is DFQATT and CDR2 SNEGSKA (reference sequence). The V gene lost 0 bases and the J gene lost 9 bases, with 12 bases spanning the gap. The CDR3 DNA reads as TGCAGTGCTAGAGAGGCTCAAAACGGTTCACCCCTCCACTTT. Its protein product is CSAREAQNGSPLHF.

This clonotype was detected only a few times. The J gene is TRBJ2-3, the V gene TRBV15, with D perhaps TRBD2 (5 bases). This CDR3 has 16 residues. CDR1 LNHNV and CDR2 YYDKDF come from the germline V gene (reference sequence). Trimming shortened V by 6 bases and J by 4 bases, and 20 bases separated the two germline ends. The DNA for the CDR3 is TGTGCCACCAGGACCCCGGTGGCTGGGAGCGCAGATACGCAGTATTTT. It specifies CATRTPVAGSADTQYF.

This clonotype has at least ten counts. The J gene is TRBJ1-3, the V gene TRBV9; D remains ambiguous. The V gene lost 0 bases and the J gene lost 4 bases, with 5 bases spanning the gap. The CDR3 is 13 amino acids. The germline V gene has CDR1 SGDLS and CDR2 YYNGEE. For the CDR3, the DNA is TGTGCCAGCAGCGTAGACGGAGGAAACACCATATATTTT. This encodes CASSVDGGNTIYF.

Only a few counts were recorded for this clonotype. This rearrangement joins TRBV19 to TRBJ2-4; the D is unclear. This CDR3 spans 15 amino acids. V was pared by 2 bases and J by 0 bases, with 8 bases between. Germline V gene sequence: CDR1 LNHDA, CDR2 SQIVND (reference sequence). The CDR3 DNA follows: TGTGCCAGTAGTATAACGGGTGTAGCCAAAAACATTCAGTACTTC. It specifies CASSITGVAKNIQYF.

The CDR3 nucleotides read TGTGCCAGCAGTTACCGCGGGACTAGCGGGAGAGAGCAGTTCTTC. As protein: CASSYRGTSGREQFF. The chain recombines TRBV6-5 with TRBJ2-1; 14 nucleotides align to TRBD2. Germline V gives CDR1 MNHEY, CDR2 SVGAGI. The J segment lost 10 bases and the V segment lost 2 bases, leaving 4 bases of the junction unmatched. The CDR3 length is 15 residues.

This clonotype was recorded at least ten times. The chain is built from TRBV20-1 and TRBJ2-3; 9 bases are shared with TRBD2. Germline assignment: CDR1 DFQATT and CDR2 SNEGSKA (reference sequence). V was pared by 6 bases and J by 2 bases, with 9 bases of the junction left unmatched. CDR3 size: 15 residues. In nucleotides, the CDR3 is TGCAGTGCAAAGTCCCTAGCGGGAAACACAGATACGCAGTATTTT. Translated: CSAKSLAGNTDTQYF.

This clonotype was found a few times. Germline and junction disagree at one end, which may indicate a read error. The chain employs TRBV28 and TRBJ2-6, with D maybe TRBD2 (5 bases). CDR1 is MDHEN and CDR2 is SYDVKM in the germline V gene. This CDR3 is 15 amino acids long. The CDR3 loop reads CATSRGISGANVLTF. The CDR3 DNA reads TGTGCCACCAGTAGAGGGATCTCTGGGGCCAACGTCCTGACTTTC.

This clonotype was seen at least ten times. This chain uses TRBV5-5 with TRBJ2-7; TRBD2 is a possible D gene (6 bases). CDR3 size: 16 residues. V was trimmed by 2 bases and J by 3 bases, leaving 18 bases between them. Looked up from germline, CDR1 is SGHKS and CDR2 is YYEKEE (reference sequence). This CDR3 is CASSFRNGGISYEQYF. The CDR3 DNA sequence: TGTGCCAGCAGCTTCCGTAACGGCGGGATTAGCTACGAGCAGTACTTC. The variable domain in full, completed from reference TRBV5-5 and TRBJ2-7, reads DAGVTQSPTHLIKTRGQQVTLRCSPISGHKSVSWYQQVLGQGPQFIFQYYEKEERGRGNFPDRFSARQFPNYSSELNVNALLLGDSALYLCASSFRNGGISYEQYFGPGTRLTVT.

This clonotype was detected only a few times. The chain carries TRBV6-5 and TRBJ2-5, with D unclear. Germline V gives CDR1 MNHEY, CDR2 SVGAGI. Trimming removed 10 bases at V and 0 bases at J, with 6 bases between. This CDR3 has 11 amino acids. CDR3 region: CATKHQETQYF. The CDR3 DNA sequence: TGTGCCACCAAGCACCAAGAGACCCAGTACTTC.

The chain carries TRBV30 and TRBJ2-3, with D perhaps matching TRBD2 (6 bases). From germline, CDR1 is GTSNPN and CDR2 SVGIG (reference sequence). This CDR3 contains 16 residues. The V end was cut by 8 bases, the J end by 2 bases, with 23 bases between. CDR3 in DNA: TGTGCCCTGACGACGGCTAGCGAGCTATACACAGATACGCAGTATTTT. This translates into CALTTASELYTDTQYF.